This TCR beta chain came from a study of neurological immune-mediated disorders. Time point specified: technical triplicate 1. CD4+ or CD8+ T cells, around 1 million per library, were used for sorted libraries. The cDNA was generated through 5'RACE incorporating 10-nucleotide random UMIs. TCRdb re-analysed the 5' RACE reads in MiXCR, keeping a single row per CDR3 protein. The sample comprises about 24,000 distinct CDR3 sequences, around 14% of which are singletons, and approximately 5% rests with the top ten. The CDR3 sequence is 13 residues long. Germline V lookup: CDR1 DFQATT, CDR2 SNEGSKA (reference sequence). Trimming took off 0 bases at V and 2 bases at J, with 8 bases between the two ends. This clonotype has ten or more counts.

The rearrangement joins TRBV20-1 to TRBJ2-7; the D is unclear. Sequencing was performed on CD4+ T cells from blood. The TCR was taken from a female donor with HTLV-1-associated myelopathy (HAM/TSP). The CDR3 DNA is TGCAGTGCTAGAGATGCTGGGGCCTACGAGCAGTACTTC. This codes for CSARDAGAYEQYF.